These 14 T cell receptor beta chains share one sample of origin, sequenced in a study of blood T cell repertoires in COVID-19. Profiling relied on immunoSEQ multiplex PCR, and the TCRdb table lists in-frame clones only, not all of them. Of a few hundred thousand clones in the sample, about 91% were seen once. Specimen: PBMCs or T cells enriched from blood (not recorded which). Receptors were obtained from a human donor in a cohort exposed to, infected with or recovered from COVID-19 (not recorded which). The donor label of this sample is uncertain.

The CDR3 DNA reads as TGTGCCTGGAGTGTTGCCTCAATAGCCCACGAGCAGTACTTC. Translating gives CAWSVASIAHEQYF. V usage is TRBV30 and J usage is TRBJ2-7; unclear D gene. This CDR3 region has 14 residues. Germline CDR1 GTSNPN, CDR2 SVGIG (reference sequence). V dropped 0 bases and J dropped 5 bases, with 14 bases sitting between them.

This chain connects TRBV19 to TRBJ1-3, with TRBD1 as a possible D gene (5 bases). Germline CDR1 is LNHDA and CDR2 is SQIVND (reference sequence). Trimming left V 4 bases short and J 1 base short, with 8 bases between. This CDR3 contains 14 residues. The CDR3 protein is CASSTDRSGNTIYF. The DNA for the CDR3 is TGTGCCAGTAGTACAGACAGATCTGGAAACACCATATATTTT.

J is TRBJ2-3 and V is TRBV2; 12 bases align to TRBD1. Germline V gene sequence: CDR1 SNHLY, CDR2 FYNNEI. This CDR3 spans 15 amino acids. Losses at the gene ends were 6 bases for V and 4 bases for J; bases not matched to a gene: 5. The CDR3 region is CASRGDRGHADTQYF. CDR3 bases: TGTGCCAGCAGGGGGGACAGGGGGCACGCAGATACGCAGTATTTT.

This chain links TRBV6-1 with TRBJ1-3, with 9 positions matching TRBD1. This CDR3 contains 16 residues. Germline-derived CDR1 and CDR2 are MNHNS and SASEGT. V shed 4 bases and J 4 bases; nucleotides not matched to a gene: 8. CDR3 DNA sequence: TGTGCCAGCAGTGCGGGACAGGGAGCTTCAGGAAACACCATATATTTT. The encoded protein is CASSAGQGASGNTIYF.

Note on this clone: The identical CDR3 is also encoded by other nucleotide sequences in the sample. This chain's CDR3 is CASSLTGTEAFF. DNA for the CDR3: TGCGCCAGCAGCTTGACAGGGACTGAAGCTTTCTTT. The rearrangement uses TRBV5-1 and TRBJ1-1, with TRBD1 as a possible D gene (6 bases). In germline, CDR1 is SGHRS, CDR2 YFSETQ. This CDR3 spans 12 amino acids. V lost 1 base, J lost 5 bases, and 6 bases lay in between. The whole variable domain, remainder taken from reference TRBV5-1 and TRBJ1-1, is KAGVTQTPRYLIKTRGQQVTLSCSPISGHRSVSWYQQTPGQGLQFLFEYFSETQRNKGNFPGRFSGRQFSNSRSEMNVSTLELGDSALYLCASSLTGTEAFFGQGTRLTVV.

J is TRBJ1-1 and V is TRBV6-5; D is unclear. V was pared by 2 bases and J by 6 bases, with 13 bases between. Germline V gene sequence: CDR1 MNHEY, CDR2 SVGAGI. The CDR3 extends over 14 amino acids. In nucleotides, the CDR3 is TGTGCCAGCAGTTACGAGCTTTCGGGAGCTGAAGCTTTCTTT. Translated, it gives CASSYELSGAEAFF.

The CDR3 nucleotides read TGCGCCACTCACGTTGGACTAGCGGGGGGGCAGGGCAAAAATACGCAGTATTTT. It translates to CATHVGLAGGQGKNTQYF. This chain connects TRBV10-2 to TRBJ2-3; 15 bases fit TRBD2. The CDR3 loop spans 18 amino acids. V shed 10 bases, J shed 7 bases, and the junction held 18 bases outside the gene matches. CDR1 WSHSY and CDR2 SAAADI come from the germline V gene.

The genes are TRBV11-3 and TRBJ2-7; the D gene is possibly TRBD1 (6 bases). The CDR3 runs 13 residues. In germline, CDR1 is SGHNT, CDR2 YENEEA. V was clipped by 1 base and J by 6 bases, with 10 bases between them. The CDR3 reads CASSLGSGAEQYF. DNA for the CDR3: TGTGCCAGCAGCTTAGGATCAGGGGCCGAGCAGTACTTC.

The chain uses TRBV19 and TRBJ2-1; TRBD1 matches at 11 bases. CDR1 LNHDA and CDR2 SQIVND come from the germline V gene (reference sequence). Trimming at V came to 1 base and at J to 13 bases, leaving 6 bases not matched to a gene. This CDR3 has 14 amino acids. This CDR3 is CASSIVPDRGRQFF. CDR3 in DNA: TGTGCCAGTAGTATAGTCCCGGACAGGGGGCGTCAGTTCTTC. Based on the CDR3 plus reference TRBV19 and TRBJ2-1, the full variable domain is DGGITQSPKYLFRKEGQNVTLSCEQNLNHDAMYWYRQDPGQGLRLIYYSQIVNDFQKGDIAEGYSVSREKKESFPLTVTSAQKNPTAFYLCASSIVPDRGRQFFGPGTRLTVL.

This clone was seen just once. The chain has TRBV28 and TRBJ1-5; D remains unclear. Between the trimmed V and J ends, which lost 8 bases and 5 bases, there was a span of 10 bases. CDR3 length: 12 residues. CDR1 MDHEN and CDR2 SYDVKM come from the germline V gene. The CDR3 DNA reads TGTGCCAGCCAGGTCTCTCATCAGCCCCAGCATTTT. Residues: CASQVSHQPQHF.

The rearrangement uses TRBV7-9 and TRBJ1-4; 8 nucleotides line up with TRBD1. The CDR3 extends over 15 amino acids. The germline V gene encodes CDR1 SEHNR and CDR2 FQNEAQ (reference sequence). Unmatched junction bases numbered 7, after V lost 5 bases and J lost 5 bases. The DNA for the CDR3 is TGTGCCAGCAGCACGACAGGGGCCATCAATGAAAAACTGTTTTTT. It codes for CASSTTGAINEKLFF.

A few counts support this clone. The chain has TRBV19 and TRBJ1-6; D not certain. V was shortened by 5 bases and J by 9 bases, with 20 bases between the two germline ends. The length of the CDR3 is 16 residues. Germline-derived CDR1 and CDR2 are LNHDA and SQIVND (reference sequence). Written as DNA, the CDR3 is TGTGCCAGTAGTGGCCCCGGGAGAAGTACAAGTTCACCCCTCCACTTT. Protein product: CASSGPGRSTSSPLHF.

DNA of the CDR3: TGTGCCAGCAGCCTTCCGGGGCTAGCGAGGAGAGAGACCCAGTACTTC. As protein: CASSLPGLARRETQYF. The chain recombines TRBV2 with TRBJ2-5, with D tentatively TRBD2 (6 bases). Per germline, CDR1 SNHLY and CDR2 FYNNEI. The CDR3 has 16 amino acids. The ends were cut back, 6 bases at V and 4 bases at J, with 21 bases in the middle.

V usage is TRBV5-4 and J usage is TRBJ1-2, with D perhaps matching TRBD1 (6 bases). Germline loops: CDR1 SGHNT, CDR2 YYREEE (reference sequence). Trimming took 2 bases from V and 0 from J, leaving 8 bases between them. This CDR3 comprises 14 residues. The DNA for the CDR3 is TGTGCCAGCAGCTTTGGGACATCTAACTATGGCTACACCTTC. As protein: CASSFGTSNYGYTF.